Many counts were recorded for the clone carrying this T cell receptor beta chain. The source of the sample is a study of human T cells and chemical hapten exposure. Study overall: Mainly, slight library volume differences in the pool made TCR yields vary.

TCRdb re-called the RACE reads through MiXCR, storing one row per CDR3 protein. The sample holds about 95,000 distinct CDR3 sequences; roughly 10% are singletons and the top ten take 2.5% to 3.5%. The time point denotes: patch test 2, 6 weeks after DPC sensitization. The treatment here: therapeutic diphenylcyclopropenone sensitization with weekly scalp DPC. Total RNA was isolated from unfractionated whole blood. The CDR3 length is 11 residues. V shed 2 bases and J shed 8 bases, with 6 bases lying between them. This clonotype was sampled from a woman between 40 and 55 years old with alopecia areata. Some clones in this sample may be carry-over from other donors' samples. The material sequenced was whole blood, taken in connection with sensitization to the hapten diphenylcyclopropenone (DPC). The chain carries TRBV12-3 or TRBV12-4 and TRBJ1-2; D uncertain. The CDR3 protein is CASSLREGYTF. The CDR3 nucleotides read TGTGCCAGCAGTTTAAGGGAAGGCTACACCTTC.